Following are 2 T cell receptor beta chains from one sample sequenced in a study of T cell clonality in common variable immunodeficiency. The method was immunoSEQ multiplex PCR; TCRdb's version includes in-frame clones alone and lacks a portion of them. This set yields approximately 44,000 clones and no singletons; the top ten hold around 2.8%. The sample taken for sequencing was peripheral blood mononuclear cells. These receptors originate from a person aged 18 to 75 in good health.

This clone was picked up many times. CDR3 sequence: CASSEHGGEKGEQFF. The DNA read from the CDR3 is TGTGCCAGCAGTGAACACGGGGGAGAGAAAGGTGAG. The chain combines TRBV6-1 with TRBJ2-1; D may be TRBD2 (6 bases). The sequence runs out 3 residues before the end of the CDR3; the remainder is reconstructed from the germline J gene. Per germline, CDR1 MNHNS and CDR2 SASEGT. The V gene lost 2 bases and the J gene lost 9 bases, with 17 bases spanning the gap. The CDR3 is 15 amino acids.

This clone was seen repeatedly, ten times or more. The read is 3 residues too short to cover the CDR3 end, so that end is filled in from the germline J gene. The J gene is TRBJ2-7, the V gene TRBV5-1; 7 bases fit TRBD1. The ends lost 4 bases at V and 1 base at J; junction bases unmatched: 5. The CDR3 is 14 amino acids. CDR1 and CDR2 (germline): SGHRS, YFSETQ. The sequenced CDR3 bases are TGCGCCAGCAGCCCTTGGACAGGATCCTACGAG. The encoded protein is CASSPWTGSYE. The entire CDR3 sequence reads CASSPWTGSYEQYF. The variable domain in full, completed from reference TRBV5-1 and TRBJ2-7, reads KAGVTQTPRYLIKTRGQQVTLSCSPISGHRSVSWYQQTPGQGLQFLFEYFSETQRNKGNFPGRFSGRQFSNSRSEMNVSTLELGDSALYLCASSPWTGSYEQYFGPGTRLTVT.